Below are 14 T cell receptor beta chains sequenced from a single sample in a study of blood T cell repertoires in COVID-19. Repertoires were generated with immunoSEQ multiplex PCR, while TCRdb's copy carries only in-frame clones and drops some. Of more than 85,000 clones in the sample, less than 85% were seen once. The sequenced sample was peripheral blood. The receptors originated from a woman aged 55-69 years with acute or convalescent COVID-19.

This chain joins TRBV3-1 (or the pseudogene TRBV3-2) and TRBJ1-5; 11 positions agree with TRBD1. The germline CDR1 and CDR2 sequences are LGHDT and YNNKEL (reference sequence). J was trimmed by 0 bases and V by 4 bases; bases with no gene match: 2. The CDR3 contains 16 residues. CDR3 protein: CASSPGTGGSNQPQHF. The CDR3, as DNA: TGTGCCAGCAGCCCCGGGACAGGGGGTAGCAATCAGCCCCAGCATTTT.

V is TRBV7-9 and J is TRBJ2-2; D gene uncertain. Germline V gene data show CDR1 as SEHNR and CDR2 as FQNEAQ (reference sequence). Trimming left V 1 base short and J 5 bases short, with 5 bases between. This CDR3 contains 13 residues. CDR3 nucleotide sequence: TGTGCCAGCAGCTTAGGTTCTACCGGGGAGCTGTTTTTT. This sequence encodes CASSLGSTGELFF.

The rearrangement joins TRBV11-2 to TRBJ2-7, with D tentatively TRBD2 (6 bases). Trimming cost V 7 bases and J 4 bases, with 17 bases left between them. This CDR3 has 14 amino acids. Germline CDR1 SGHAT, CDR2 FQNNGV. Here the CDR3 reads CASTPSAGLYEQYF. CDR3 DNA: TGTGCCAGCACCCCTAGTGCGGGACTTTACGAGCAGTACTTC.

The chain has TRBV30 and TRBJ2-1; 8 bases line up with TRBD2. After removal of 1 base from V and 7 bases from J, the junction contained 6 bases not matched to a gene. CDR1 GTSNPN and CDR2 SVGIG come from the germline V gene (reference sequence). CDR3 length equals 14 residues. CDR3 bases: TGTGCCTGGAGTGGCGGGAGGTCGAGGAATGAGCAGTTCTTC. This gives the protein CAWSGGRSRNEQFF.

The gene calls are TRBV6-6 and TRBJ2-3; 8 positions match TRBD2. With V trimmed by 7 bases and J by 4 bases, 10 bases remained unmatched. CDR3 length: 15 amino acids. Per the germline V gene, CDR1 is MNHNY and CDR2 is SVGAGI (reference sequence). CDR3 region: CASKVKRESADTQYF. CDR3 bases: TGTGCCAGCAAGGTAAAGCGGGAGTCCGCAGATACGCAGTATTTT.

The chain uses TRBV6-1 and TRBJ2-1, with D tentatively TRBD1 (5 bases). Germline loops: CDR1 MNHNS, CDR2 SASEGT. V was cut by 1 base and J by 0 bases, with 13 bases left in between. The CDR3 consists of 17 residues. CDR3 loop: CASSEVKGSSSYNEQFF. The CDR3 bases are TGTGCCAGCAGTGAAGTGAAGGGGTCGAGCTCCTACAATGAGCAGTTCTTC.

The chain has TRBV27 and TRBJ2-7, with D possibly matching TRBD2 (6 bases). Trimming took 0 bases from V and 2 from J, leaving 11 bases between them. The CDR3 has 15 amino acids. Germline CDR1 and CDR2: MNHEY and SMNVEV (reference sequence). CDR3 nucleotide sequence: TGTGCCAGCAGTTTATCGCACCCGGGGGCCTACGAGCAGTACTTC. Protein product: CASSLSHPGAYEQYF.

The CDR3 loop is CASRGLTDGGNGYTF. As DNA, the CDR3 is TGTGCCAGCAGGGGACTTACGGACGGAGGGAATGGCTACACCTTC. The chain uses TRBV9 and TRBJ1-2; possibly TRBD1 for D (5 bases). Trimming left V 5 bases short and J 6 bases short, with 20 bases between. This CDR3 comprises 15 residues. Germline CDR1 reads SGDLS; CDR2 reads YYNGEE. Filled out from reference TRBV9 and TRBJ1-2, the complete variable domain reads DSGVTQTPKHLITATGQRVTLRCSPRSGDLSVYWYQQSLDQGLQFLIQYYNGEERAKGNILERFSAQQFPDLHSELNLSSLELGDSALYFCASRGLTDGGNGYTFGSGTRLTVV.

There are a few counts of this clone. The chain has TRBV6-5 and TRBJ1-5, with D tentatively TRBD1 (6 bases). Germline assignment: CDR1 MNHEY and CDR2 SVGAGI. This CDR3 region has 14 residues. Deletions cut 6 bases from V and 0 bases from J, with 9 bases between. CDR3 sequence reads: CASRQGYSNQPQHF. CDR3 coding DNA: TGTGCCAGCAGACAGGGATATAGCAATCAGCCCCAGCATTTT.

The CDR3 DNA sequence: TGCAGTGCTAGTAATGTCCCTAGCGGGACTGGGGCCAACGTCCTGACTTTC. It encodes CSASNVPSGTGANVLTF. This chain connects TRBV20-1 to TRBJ2-6; TRBD2 matches 9 bases. The CDR3 totals 17 residues. CDR1 is DFQATT, CDR2 SNEGSKA, per germline (reference sequence). The J segment lost 2 bases and the V segment lost 3 bases, leaving 8 bases of the junction unmatched.

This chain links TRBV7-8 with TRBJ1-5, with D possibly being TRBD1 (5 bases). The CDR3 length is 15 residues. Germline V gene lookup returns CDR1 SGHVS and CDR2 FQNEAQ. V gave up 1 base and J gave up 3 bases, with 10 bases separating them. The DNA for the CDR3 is TGTGCCAGCAGCTTAGTGGGGCGCTCCAATCAGCCCCAGCATTTT. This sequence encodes CASSLVGRSNQPQHF.

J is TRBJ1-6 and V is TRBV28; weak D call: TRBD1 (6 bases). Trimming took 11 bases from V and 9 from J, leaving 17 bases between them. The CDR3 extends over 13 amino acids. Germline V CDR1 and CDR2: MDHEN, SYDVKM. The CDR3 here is CACRGGAGSPLHF. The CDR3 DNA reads TGTGCCTGCCGGGGGGGGGCTGGTTCACCCCTCCACTTT. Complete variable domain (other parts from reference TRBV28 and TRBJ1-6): DVKVTQSSRYLVKRTGEKVFLECVQDMDHENMFWYRQDPGLGLRLIYFSYDVKMKEKGDIPEGYSVSREKKERFSLILESASTNQTSMYLCACRGGAGSPLHFGNGTRLTVT.

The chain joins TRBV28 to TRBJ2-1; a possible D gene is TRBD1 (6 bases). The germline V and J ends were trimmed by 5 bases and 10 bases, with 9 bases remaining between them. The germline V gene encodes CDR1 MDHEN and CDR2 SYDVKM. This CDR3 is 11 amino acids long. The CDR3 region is CASSQGREQFF. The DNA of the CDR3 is TGTGCCAGCAGTCAGGGGCGAGAGCAGTTCTTC.

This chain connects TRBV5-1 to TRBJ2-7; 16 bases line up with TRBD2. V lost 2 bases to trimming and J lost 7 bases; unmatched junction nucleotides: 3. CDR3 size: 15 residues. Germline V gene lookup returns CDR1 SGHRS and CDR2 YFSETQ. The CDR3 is CASSLGTSGRGEQYF. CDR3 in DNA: TGCGCCAGCAGCTTAGGGACTAGCGGGAGGGGAGAGCAGTACTTC.